A single sample gave rise to the 19 T cell receptor beta chains below, sequenced in a study of blood T cell repertoires in COVID-19 (dated by TCRdb to between 2020 and 2021). The receptor library was made with the immunoSEQ multiplex PCR assay. TCRdb carries this immuneACCESS record with in-frame sequences only. Its versions omit some clonotypes, under half of them owing to an unresolved V gene in the studies checked, with the rest unexplained. Here the sample has 80,000 to 130,000 clones; roughly nine tenths occur a single time. The top ten constitute around 1% of the sample. Sequencing was carried out using peripheral blood. All receptors derive from a man in his sixties with acute or convalescent COVID-19.

This chain joins TRBV10-3 and TRBJ1-2, with TRBD1 matching 11 bases. Trimming removed 5 bases from V and 5 bases from J; junction bases left unmatched: 4. This CDR3 is built from 14 residues. From germline, CDR1 is ENHRY and CDR2 SYGVKD. CDR3 sequence reads: CAISPGTGGYGYTF. The CDR3 DNA is TGTGCCATCAGTCCCGGGACAGGGGGTTATGGCTACACCTTC.

The chain couples TRBV25-1 to TRBJ2-1; tentatively, D is TRBD2 (6 bases). V lost 2 bases and J 0 bases, leaving 8 bases between the germline ends. This CDR3 has 15 residues. CDR1 and CDR2 from the germline V gene are MGHDK and SYGVNS. The CDR3 loop is CASSESGFSYNEQFF. The CDR3 DNA is TGTGCCAGCAGTGAAAGCGGGTTCTCCTACAATGAGCAGTTCTTC.

The chain links TRBV5-4 to TRBJ2-5; D may be TRBD1 (6 bases). Germline assignment: CDR1 SGHNT and CDR2 YYREEE (reference sequence). The CDR3 extends over 15 amino acids. Trimming took 2 bases from V and 4 from J, leaving 15 bases between them. CDR3 in amino acids: CASSLDPAGAETQYF. The DNA for the CDR3 is TGTGCCAGCAGCTTAGACCCGGCAGGGGCAGAGACCCAGTACTTC.

This chain joins TRBV27 and TRBJ2-7; TRBD1 matches 9 bases. This CDR3 has 15 amino acids. Per germline, CDR1 MNHEY and CDR2 SMNVEV (reference sequence). The V and J ends lost 8 bases and 7 bases, in that order; junction bases with no gene match: 15. The CDR3 region is CASSSQGQGGGEQYF. In DNA, the CDR3 is TGTGCCAGCTCAAGCCAGGGACAGGGTGGCGGGGAGCAGTACTTC.

The V call is TRBV18, the J call TRBJ1-2; unclear D gene. Per the germline V gene, CDR1 is KGHSH and CDR2 is LQKENI. The CDR3 is 14 amino acids. Deletions cut 3 bases from V and 2 bases from J, with 10 bases between. The CDR3: CASSPPSLNYGYTF. The CDR3 nucleotides are TGTGCCAGCTCACCCCCGTCTCTCAACTATGGCTACACCTTC. The variable domain in full, with the rest retrieved from reference TRBV18 and TRBJ1-2, is NAGVMQNPRHLVRRRGQEARLRCSPMKGHSHVYWYRQLPEEGLKFMVYLQKENIIDESGMPKERFSAEFPKEGPSILRIQQVVRGDSAAYFCASSPPSLNYGYTFGSGTRLTVV.

The chain has TRBV6-1 and TRBJ1-5; no clear D. V lost 2 bases and J lost 9, with 14 bases in between. Germline CDR1 MNHNS, CDR2 SASEGT. The CDR3 has 14 residues. The CDR3 region is CASSESPAEAPQHF. Written as DNA, the CDR3 is TGTGCCAGCAGTGAATCCCCGGCGGAGGCGCCCCAGCATTTT.

The V and J genes are TRBV6-1 and TRBJ1-5, with D possibly TRBD1 on 6 matching bases. Germline V lookup: CDR1 MNHNS, CDR2 SASEGT. The V end lost 1 base, the J end lost 0 bases, and 10 bases lay between the germline ends. This CDR3 has 16 amino acids. CDR3 DNA sequence: TGTGCCAGCAGTGAAGGACAGGTCTATAGCAATCAGCCCCAGCATTTT. Translation gives CASSEGQVYSNQPQHF.

The V and J genes are TRBV10-3 and TRBJ1-2; D perhaps matches TRBD1 (6 bases). V was cut by 0 bases and J by 1 base, with 18 bases left in between. Germline V gene sequence: CDR1 ENHRY, CDR2 SYGVKD. This CDR3 comprises 18 residues. In DNA, the CDR3 is TGTGCCATCAGTGAGTCCCGAACAGGGAAGGCGAGTAACTATGGCTACACCTTC. Translation: CAISESRTGKASNYGYTF.

This chain uses TRBV5-1 with TRBJ2-7; 7 positions match TRBD2. Per the germline V gene, CDR1 is SGHRS and CDR2 is YFSETQ. Trimming removed 0 bases from V and 1 base from J; junction bases left unmatched: 4. The CDR3 is 15 amino acids. This chain's CDR3 is CASSLGPRESYEQYF. The CDR3 nucleotides read TGCGCCAGCAGCTTGGGACCGCGGGAGTCCTACGAGCAGTACTTC.

The chain carries TRBV11-3 and TRBJ2-3; TRBD2 matches at 12 bases. J lost 7 bases, V lost 0 bases, and 11 bases had no gene match. Germline V CDR1 and CDR2: SGHNT, YENEEA. CDR3 length: 18 residues. The CDR3: CASSLDSGTSGWRHTQYF. CDR3 nucleotides: TGTGCCAGCAGCTTAGACTCGGGGACTAGCGGGTGGCGTCATACGCAGTATTTT.

This sequence joins TRBV6-5 and TRBJ1-2, with D tentatively TRBD1 (5 bases). Trimming shortened V by 1 base and J by 6 bases, and 12 bases separated the two germline ends. Germline CDR1 MNHEY, CDR2 SVGAGI. This CDR3 is 14 amino acids long. CDR3 loop: CASSYFPQGNGYTF. CDR3 DNA sequence: TGTGCCAGCAGTTACTTCCCCCAGGGCAATGGCTACACCTTC.

The chain couples TRBV28 to TRBJ1-3, with D unclear. V lost 3 bases and J lost 0, with 9 bases in between. Germline loops: CDR1 MDHEN, CDR2 SYDVKM. The CDR3 runs 15 residues. The CDR3 sequence is CASSLGISSGNTIYF. CDR3 DNA: TGTGCCAGCAGTTTGGGCATTAGCTCTGGAAACACCATATATTTT.

The gene calls are TRBV28 and TRBJ1-5; perhaps TRBD1 as D (5 bases). There are 15 residues in the CDR3. V was pared by 4 bases and J by 4 bases, with 14 bases between. Germline-derived CDR1 and CDR2 are MDHEN and SYDVKM. The CDR3 protein is CASSSPRQTNQPQHF. CDR3 coding DNA: TGTGCCAGCAGTTCTCCAAGACAGACAAATCAGCCCCAGCATTTT.

The chain carries TRBV2 and TRBJ2-7, with a weak D call TRBD1 (6 bases). The germline V gene has CDR1 SNHLY and CDR2 FYNNEI. The CDR3 contains 13 residues. The germline V and J ends were trimmed by 8 bases and 7 bases, with 18 bases remaining between them. This CDR3 is CASSGTSTGEQYF. The CDR3 DNA is TGTGCCAGCTCCGGGACATCAACGGGGGAGCAGTACTTC.

The genes are TRBV28 and TRBJ2-1; the match to TRBD2 covers 9 bases. The length of the CDR3 is 16 residues. Trimming removed 6 bases from V and 4 bases from J; junction bases left unmatched: 10. CDR1 is MDHEN and CDR2 is SYDVKM in the germline V gene. CDR3 protein: CASRTPGLAVYNEQFF. CDR3 nucleotides: TGTGCCAGCAGGACCCCGGGACTAGCAGTTTACAATGAGCAGTTCTTC.

V is TRBV5-1 and J is TRBJ2-1, with TRBD1 identical over 8 bases. Trimming took 2 bases from V and 4 from J; bases not matched to a gene: 8. Germline CDR1 reads SGHRS; CDR2 reads YFSETQ. This CDR3 is built from 16 residues. The CDR3 is CASSLSGTGPYNEQFF. CDR3 in DNA: TGCGCCAGCAGCTTATCCGGGACAGGCCCTTACAATGAGCAGTTCTTC.

This sequence joins TRBV5-4 and TRBJ2-1, with a weak D call TRBD1 (6 bases). The CDR3 is 14 amino acids. CDR1 and CDR2 (germline): SGHNT, YYREEE (reference sequence). The V end lost 2 bases, the J end lost 5 bases, and 11 bases lay between the germline ends. This CDR3 reads CASSLQGFDNEQFF. The CDR3 DNA reads as TGTGCCAGCAGCTTACAGGGCTTTGACAATGAGCAGTTCTTC.

This chain uses TRBV5-1 with TRBJ1-2; the D gene is possibly TRBD1 (5 bases). The V gene's germline CDR1 is SGHRS and CDR2 YFSETQ. This CDR3 spans 15 amino acids. V lost 0 bases, J lost 7 bases, and 16 bases lay in between. DNA of the CDR3: TGCGCCAGCAGCTTGGAGCTGAATCCCGGGGGTGGCTACACCTTC. Its translation is CASSLELNPGGGYTF. The variable domain in full, with the rest retrieved from reference TRBV5-1 and TRBJ1-2, is KAGVTQTPRYLIKTRGQQVTLSCSPISGHRSVSWYQQTPGQGLQFLFEYFSETQRNKGNFPGRFSGRQFSNSRSEMNVSTLELGDSALYLCASSLELNPGGGYTFGSGTRLTVV.

The gene calls are TRBV9 and TRBJ1-2; 9 bases match TRBD1. This CDR3 comprises 14 residues. V lost 4 bases, J lost 4 bases, and 5 bases stayed unmatched. Germline loops: CDR1 SGDLS, CDR2 YYNGEE. In DNA form, the CDR3 reads TGTGCCAGCAGCACCCAACAGGGGGCCTATGGCTACACCTTC. Protein sequence: CASSTQQGAYGYTF.